This entry features one TCR beta chain sequence. This sample is part of a study of T-cell memory formation after mild COVID-19. TCRdb fed the 5' RACE reads into MiXCR, producing one record per CDR3 protein. The repertoire holds approximately 430,000 distinct CDR3 sequences, less than 25% seen once, with approximately 14% in the top ten. The length of the CDR3 is 13 residues. V was pared by 5 bases and J by 5 bases, with 12 bases between. Per the germline V gene, CDR1 is LGHDT and CDR2 is YNNKEL (reference sequence). What was sequenced was PBMCs or a T cell subset sorted from them (not recorded which). The origin of this receptor is an adult woman who had mild COVID-19 (a few samples of this study predate the infection). Cell type and time point are not known. V usage is TRBV3-1 and J usage is TRBJ1-1, with D hard to call. CDR3 protein: CASSSTLETEAFF. CDR3 sequence (DNA): TGTGCCAGCAGCTCTACTCTAGAGACTGAAGCTTTCTTT. Variable domain in full (rest from reference TRBV3-1 and TRBJ1-1): DTAVSQTPKYLVTQMGNDKSIKCEQNLGHDTMYWYKQDSKKFLKIMFSYNNKELIINETVPNRFSPKSPDKAHLNLHINSLELGDSAVYFCASSSTLETEAFFGQGTRLTVV.